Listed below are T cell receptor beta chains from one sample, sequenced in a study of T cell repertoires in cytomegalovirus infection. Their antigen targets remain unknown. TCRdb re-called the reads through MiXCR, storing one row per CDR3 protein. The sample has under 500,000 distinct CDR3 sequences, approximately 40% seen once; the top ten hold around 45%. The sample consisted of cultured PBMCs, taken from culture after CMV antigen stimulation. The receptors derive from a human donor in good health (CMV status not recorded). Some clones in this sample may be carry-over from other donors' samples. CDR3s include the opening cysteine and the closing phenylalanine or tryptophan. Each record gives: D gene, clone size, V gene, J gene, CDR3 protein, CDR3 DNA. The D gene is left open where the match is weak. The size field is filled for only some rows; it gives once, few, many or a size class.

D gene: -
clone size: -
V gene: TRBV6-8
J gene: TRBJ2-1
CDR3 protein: CASSCSGGTYNEQFF
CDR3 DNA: TGTGCCAGCAGTTGCAGTGGGGGGACCTACAATGAGCAGTTCTTC

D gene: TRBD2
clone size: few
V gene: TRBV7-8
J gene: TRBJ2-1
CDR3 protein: CASSLGGGLAFLNEQFF
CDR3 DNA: TGTGCCAGCAGCTTAGGAGGGGGACTAGCCTTTCTCAATGAGCAGTTCTTC

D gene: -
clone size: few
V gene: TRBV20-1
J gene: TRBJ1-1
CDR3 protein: CSASSGTEAFF
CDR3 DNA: TGCAGTGCTAGTAGTGGCACTGAAGCTTTCTTT

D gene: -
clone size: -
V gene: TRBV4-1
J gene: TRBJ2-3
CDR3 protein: CASSPRVQDTQYF
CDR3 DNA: TGCGCCAGCAGCCCCAGAGTCCAGGATACGCAGTATTTT

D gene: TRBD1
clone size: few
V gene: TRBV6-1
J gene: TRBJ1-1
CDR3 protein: CASSEVRQGALAFF
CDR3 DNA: TGTGCCAGCAGTGAAGTAAGGCAGGGGGCCTTAGCTTTCTTT

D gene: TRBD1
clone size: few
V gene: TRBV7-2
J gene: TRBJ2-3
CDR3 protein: CASSPIVTGTGQYF
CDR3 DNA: TGTGCCAGCAGCCCAATTGTAACAGGGACAGGGCAGTATTTT

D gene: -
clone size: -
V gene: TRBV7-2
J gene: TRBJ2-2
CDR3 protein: CASSLVPGPAGELFF
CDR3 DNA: TGTGCCAGCAGCTTAGTTCCGGGACCGGCCGGGGAGCTGTTTTTT

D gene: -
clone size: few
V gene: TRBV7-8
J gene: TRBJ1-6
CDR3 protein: CASSLVGSASPLHF
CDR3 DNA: TGTGCCAGCAGCTTGGTGGGAAGCGCGTCACCCCTCCACTTT

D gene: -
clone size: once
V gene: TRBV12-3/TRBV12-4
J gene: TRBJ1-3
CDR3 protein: CASSLANTIYF
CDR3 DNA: TGTGCCAGCAGTTTGGCAAACACCATATATTTT

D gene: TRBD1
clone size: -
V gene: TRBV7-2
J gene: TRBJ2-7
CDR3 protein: CASSNGQGAYEQYF
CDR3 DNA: TGTGCCAGCAGCAACGGACAGGGCGCCTACGAGCAGTACTTC

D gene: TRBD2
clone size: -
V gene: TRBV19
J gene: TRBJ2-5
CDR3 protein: CASSTYPSGRDQETQYF
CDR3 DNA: TGTGCCAGTAGTACGTACCCTAGCGGGAGAGACCAAGAGACCCAGTACTTC

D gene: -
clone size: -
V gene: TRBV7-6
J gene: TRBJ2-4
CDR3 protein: CASSSSPGPQNIQYF
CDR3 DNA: TGTGCCAGCAGCTCGTCTCCGGGGCCCCAAAACATTCAGTACTTC

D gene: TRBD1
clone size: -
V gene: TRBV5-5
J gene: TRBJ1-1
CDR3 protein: CASRRGQGTNTEAFF
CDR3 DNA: TGTGCCAGCAGACGCGGACAGGGGACGAACACTGAAGCTTTCTTT

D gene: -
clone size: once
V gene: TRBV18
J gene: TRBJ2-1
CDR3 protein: CASSPSPTTGRYNEQFF
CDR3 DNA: TGTGCCAGCTCACCATCCCCAACGACAGGTCGGTACAATGAGCAGTTCTTC

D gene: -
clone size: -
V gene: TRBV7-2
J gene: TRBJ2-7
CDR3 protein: CASSFHAGGPYEQYF
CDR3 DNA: TGTGCCAGCAGCTTCCATGCCGGGGGCCCCTACGAGCAGTACTTC

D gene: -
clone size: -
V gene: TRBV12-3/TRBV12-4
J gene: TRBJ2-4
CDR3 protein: CASTRGVRAKNIQYF
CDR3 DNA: TGTGCCAGCACCCGAGGTGTCCGGGCCAAAAACATTCAGTACTTC

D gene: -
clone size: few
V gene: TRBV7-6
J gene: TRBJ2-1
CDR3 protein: CASSLEWKQFF
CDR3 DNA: TGTGCCAGCAGCTTAGAGTGGAAGCAGTTCTTC

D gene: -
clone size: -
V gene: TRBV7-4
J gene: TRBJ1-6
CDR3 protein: CASSLLVRNSPLHF
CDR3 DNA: TGTGCCAGCAGCCTACTGGTCCGTAATTCACCCCTCCACTTT

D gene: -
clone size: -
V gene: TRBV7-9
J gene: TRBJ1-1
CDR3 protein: CASSYVDTEAFF
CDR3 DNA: TGTGCCAGCAGCTATGTAGACACTGAAGCTTTCTTT

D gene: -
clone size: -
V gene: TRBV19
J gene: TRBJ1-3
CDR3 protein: CASTMSGADNTIYF
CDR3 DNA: TGTGCCAGTACCATGTCGGGGGCGGACAACACCATATATTTT

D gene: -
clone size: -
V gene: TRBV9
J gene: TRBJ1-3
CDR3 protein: CASSADWDSGNTIYF
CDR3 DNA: TGTGCCAGCAGCGCAGACTGGGACTCTGGAAACACCATATATTTT

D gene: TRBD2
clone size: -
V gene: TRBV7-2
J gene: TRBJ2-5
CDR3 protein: CASSFRSGSGETQYF
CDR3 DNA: TGTGCCAGCAGCTTTCGTAGCGGGAGCGGTGAGACCCAGTACTTC

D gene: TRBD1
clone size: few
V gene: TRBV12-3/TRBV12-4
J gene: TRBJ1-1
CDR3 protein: CASEREGARSTEAFF
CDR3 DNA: TGTGCCAGCGAACGAGAGGGGGCCCGTAGTACTGAAGCTTTCTTT

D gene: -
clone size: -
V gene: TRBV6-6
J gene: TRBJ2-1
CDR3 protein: CASSYGSQVEQFF
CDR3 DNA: TGTGCCAGCAGTTACGGGAGTCAGGTCGAGCAGTTCTTC

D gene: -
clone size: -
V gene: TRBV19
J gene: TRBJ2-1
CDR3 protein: CASSVRGYEQFF
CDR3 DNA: TGTGCCAGTAGTGTGCGGGGTTATGAGCAGTTCTTC

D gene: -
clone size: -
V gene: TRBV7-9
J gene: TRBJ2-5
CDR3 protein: CASSGGRYQETQYF
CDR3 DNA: TGTGCCAGCAGCGGGGGCCGGTACCAAGAGACCCAGTACTTC

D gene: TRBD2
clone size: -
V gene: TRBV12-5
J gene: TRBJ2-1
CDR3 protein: CASGTSGRNNEQFF
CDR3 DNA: TGTGCTAGTGGTACTAGCGGGAGAAATAATGAGCAGTTCTTC

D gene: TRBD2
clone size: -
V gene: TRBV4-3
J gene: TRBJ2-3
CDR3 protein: CASSQGGLALSTDTQYF
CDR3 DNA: TGCGCCAGCAGCCAAGGTGGACTAGCTCTTAGCACAGATACGCAGTATTTT

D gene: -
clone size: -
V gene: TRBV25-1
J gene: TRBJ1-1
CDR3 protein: CASMRVMGTEAFF
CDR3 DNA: TGTGCCAGCATGAGGGTAATGGGGACTGAAGCTTTCTTT

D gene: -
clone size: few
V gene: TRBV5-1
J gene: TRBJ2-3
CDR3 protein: CASSLEDSAYTQYF
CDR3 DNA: TGCGCCAGCAGCTTGGAGGATAGCGCCTATACGCAGTATTTT

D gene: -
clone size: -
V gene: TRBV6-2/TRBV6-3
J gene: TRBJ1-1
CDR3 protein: CASSWGLTEAFF
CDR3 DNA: TGTGCCAGCAGTTGGGGGCTGACTGAAGCTTTCTTT

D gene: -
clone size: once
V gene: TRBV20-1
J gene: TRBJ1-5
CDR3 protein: CSTGPYNQPQHF
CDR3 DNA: TGCAGTACCGGGCCGTATAATCAGCCCCAGCATTTT

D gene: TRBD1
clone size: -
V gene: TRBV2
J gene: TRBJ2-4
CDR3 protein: CASSVVQGAAGIQYF
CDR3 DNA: TGTGCCAGCAGCGTAGTTCAGGGGGCGGCAGGCATTCAGTACTTC

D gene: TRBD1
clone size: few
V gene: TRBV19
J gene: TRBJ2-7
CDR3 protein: CASSPKTGAFTYEQYF
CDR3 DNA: TGTGCCAGTAGTCCCAAGACAGGGGCCTTCACCTACGAGCAGTACTTC

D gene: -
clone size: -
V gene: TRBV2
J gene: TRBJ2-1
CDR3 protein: CASSERIRGAYNEQFF
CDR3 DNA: TGTGCCAGCAGTGAAAGGATCCGAGGGGCCTACAATGAGCAGTTCTTC

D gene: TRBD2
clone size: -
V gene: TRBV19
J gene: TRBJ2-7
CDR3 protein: CASSISLAGGNPRF
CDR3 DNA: TGTGCCAGTAGTATCAGTCTAGCGGGAGGTAACCCACGCTTC

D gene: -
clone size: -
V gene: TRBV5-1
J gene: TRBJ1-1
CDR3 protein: CASSLGVGGTNTEAFF
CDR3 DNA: TGCGCCAGCAGCTTGGGGGTTGGGGGAACGAACACTGAAGCTTTCTTT

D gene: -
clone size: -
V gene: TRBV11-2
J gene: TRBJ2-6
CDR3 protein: CASSFAYSGANVLTF
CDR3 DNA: TGTGCCAGCAGCTTCGCGTACTCTGGGGCCAACGTCCTGACTTTC

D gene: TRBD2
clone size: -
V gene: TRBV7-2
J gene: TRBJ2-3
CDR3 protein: CASSPPGTSGGTQLTTDTQYF
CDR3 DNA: TGTGCCAGCAGCCCCCCCGGAACTAGCGGGGGGACTCAACTCACCACAGATACGCAGTATTTT

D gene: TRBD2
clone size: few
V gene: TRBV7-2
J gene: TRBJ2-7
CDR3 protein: CASSSLAGTYEQYF
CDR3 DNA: TGTGCCAGCAGCTCCCTAGCGGGGACCTACGAGCAGTACTTC

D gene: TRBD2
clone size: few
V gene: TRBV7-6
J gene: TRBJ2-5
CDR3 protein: CASSAGLAGGQGETQYF
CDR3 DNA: TGTGCCAGCAGCGCGGGACTAGCGGGAGGTCAGGGGGAGACCCAGTACTTC

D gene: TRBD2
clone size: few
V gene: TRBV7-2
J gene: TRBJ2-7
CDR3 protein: CASSWGGDYEQYF
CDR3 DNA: TGTGCCAGCAGCTGGGGAGGGGACTACGAGCAGTACTTC

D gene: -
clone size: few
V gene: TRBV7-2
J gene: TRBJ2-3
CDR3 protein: CASSLAHSKDTQYF
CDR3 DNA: TGTGCCAGCAGCTTAGCGCACTCGAAAGATACGCAGTATTTT

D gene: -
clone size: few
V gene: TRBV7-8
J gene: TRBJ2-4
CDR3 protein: CASSLEWSRGAKNIQYF
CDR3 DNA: TGTGCCAGCAGCTTGGAATGGAGTCGTGGAGCCAAAAACATTCAGTACTTC

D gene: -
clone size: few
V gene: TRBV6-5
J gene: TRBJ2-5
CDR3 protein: CASSYSRGQQETQYF
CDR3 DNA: TGTGCCAGCAGTTATTCAAGGGGACAACAAGAGACCCAGTACTTC

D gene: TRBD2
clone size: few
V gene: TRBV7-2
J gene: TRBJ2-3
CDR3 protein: CASRRGVSGRAGDTQYF
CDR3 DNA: TGTGCCAGCCGTCGTGGAGTGAGCGGGAGGGCGGGAGATACGCAGTATTTT

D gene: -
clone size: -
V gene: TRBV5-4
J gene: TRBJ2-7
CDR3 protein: CASRRGLSYEQYF
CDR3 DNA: TGTGCCAGCAGGCGGGGACTTTCCTACGAGCAGTACTTC

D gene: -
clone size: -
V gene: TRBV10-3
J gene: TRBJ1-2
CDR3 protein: CAISESTSYGYTF
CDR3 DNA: TGTGCCATCAGTGAGTCGACATCATATGGCTACACCTTC

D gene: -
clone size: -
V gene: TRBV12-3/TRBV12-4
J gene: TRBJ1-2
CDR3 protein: CASSLRLYGYTF
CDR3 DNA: TGTGCCAGCAGTTTGAGACTGTATGGCTACACCTTC

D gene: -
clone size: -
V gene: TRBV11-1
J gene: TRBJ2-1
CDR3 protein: CASSKGRPPTQFF
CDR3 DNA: TGTGCCAGCAGCAAGGGACGCCCGCCGACCCAGTTCTTC

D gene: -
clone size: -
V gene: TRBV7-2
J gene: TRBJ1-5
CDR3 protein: CASSLMANSNQPQHF
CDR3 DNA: TGTGCCAGCAGCTTAATGGCTAATAGCAATCAGCCCCAGCATTTT

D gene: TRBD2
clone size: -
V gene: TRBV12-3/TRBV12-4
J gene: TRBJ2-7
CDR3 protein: CASSRGAGGSYEQYF
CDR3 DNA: TGTGCCAGCAGTCGGGGGGCGGGAGGATCCTACGAGCAGTACTTC

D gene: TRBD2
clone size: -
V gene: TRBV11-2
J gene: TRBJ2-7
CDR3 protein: CASSLRVGGTTYEQYF
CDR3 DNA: TGTGCCAGCAGCCTGAGGGTGGGCGGGACTACCTACGAGCAGTACTTC

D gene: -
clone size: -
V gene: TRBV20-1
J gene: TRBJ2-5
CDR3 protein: CSAYPGTLGEETQYF
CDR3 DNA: TGCAGTGCTTACCCCGGGACCCTTGGAGAAGAGACCCAGTACTTC

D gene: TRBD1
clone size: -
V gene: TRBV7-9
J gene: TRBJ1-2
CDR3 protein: CASSLDRGGYTF
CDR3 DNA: TGTGCCAGCAGCCTTGACAGGGGTGGCTACACCTTC

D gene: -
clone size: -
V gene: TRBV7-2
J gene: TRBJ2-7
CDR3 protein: CASSLSHEQYF
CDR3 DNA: TGTGCCAGCAGCTTATCCCACGAGCAGTACTTC

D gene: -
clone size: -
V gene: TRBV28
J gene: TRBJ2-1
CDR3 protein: CASSLIPVGNEQFF
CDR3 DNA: TGTGCCAGCAGCCTTATACCCGTAGGGAATGAGCAGTTCTTC

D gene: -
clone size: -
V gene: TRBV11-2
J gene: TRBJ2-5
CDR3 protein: CASSPRGVLQETQYF
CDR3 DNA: TGTGCCAGCAGCCCCAGAGGCGTACTCCAAGAGACCCAGTACTTC

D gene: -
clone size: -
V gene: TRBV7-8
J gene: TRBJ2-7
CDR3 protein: CASSLLGRIDEQYF
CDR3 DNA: TGTGCCAGCAGCTTACTGGGGCGGATTGACGAGCAGTACTTC

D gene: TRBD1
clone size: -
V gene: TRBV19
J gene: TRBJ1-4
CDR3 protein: CASRRGTANEKLFF
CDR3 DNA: TGTGCCAGCAGGAGGGGGACAGCTAATGAAAAACTGTTTTTT